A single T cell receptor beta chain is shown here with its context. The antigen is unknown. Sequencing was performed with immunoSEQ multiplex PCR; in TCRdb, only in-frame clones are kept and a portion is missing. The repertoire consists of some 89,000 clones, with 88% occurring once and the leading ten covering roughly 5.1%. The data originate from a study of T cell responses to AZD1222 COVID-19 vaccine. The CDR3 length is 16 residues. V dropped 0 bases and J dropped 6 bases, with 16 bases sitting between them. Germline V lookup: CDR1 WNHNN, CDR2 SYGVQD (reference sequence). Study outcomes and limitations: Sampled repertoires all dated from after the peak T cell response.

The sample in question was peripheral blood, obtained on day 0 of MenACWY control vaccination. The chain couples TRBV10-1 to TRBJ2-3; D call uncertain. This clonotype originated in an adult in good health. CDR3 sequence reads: CASSESKTDLGDTQYF. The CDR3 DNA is TGCGCCAGCAGTGAGTCTAAGACTGATCTGGGGGATACGCAGTATTTT.